The 19 T cell receptor beta chains listed next were all sequenced from one sample in a study of cytomegalovirus exposure and HLA in healthy donors. The PCR used 60 Vbeta and 13 Jbeta primers. The protocol was immunoSEQ multiplex PCR, while the TCRdb copy is restricted to in-frame clones and leaves out a portion. Its clone listing holds 130,000 or so clones. The specimen was PBMCs. These receptor sequences come from a woman aged 40 to 49 in good health and CMV-seropositive.

About this clone: This specimen includes other DNA sequences encoding the same CDR3. The chain joins TRBV5-1 to TRBJ2-1; no reliable D call. This CDR3 is built from 14 residues. Trimming pared 0 bases from V and 0 bases from J, leaving 4 bases between. Germline V gene data show CDR1 as SGHRS and CDR2 as YFSETQ. CDR3 residues: CASSLAGSYNEQFF. DNA for the CDR3: TGCGCCAGCAGCTTGGCAGGCTCCTACAATGAGCAGTTCTTC.

This sequence joins TRBV7-3 and TRBJ2-5; TRBD1 matches at 9 bases. The germline CDR1 and CDR2 sequences are SGHTA and FQGTGA. CDR3 size: 14 residues. J lost 4 bases, V lost 4 bases, and 4 bases had no gene match. In DNA form, the CDR3 reads TGTGCCAGCAGCTCAGACAGGGGGGGAGAGACCCAGTACTTC. Its protein is CASSSDRGGETQYF.

This chain uses TRBV5-6 with TRBJ1-1, with D maybe TRBD1 (5 bases). The V end was cut by 0 bases, the J end by 1 base, with 10 bases between. The germline V gene encodes CDR1 SGHDT and CDR2 YYEEEE. This CDR3 spans 15 amino acids. CDR3 amino acids: CASSLEGFQNTEAFF. CDR3 DNA: TGTGCCAGCAGCTTGGAGGGGTTTCAGAACACTGAAGCTTTCTTT.

The rearrangement uses TRBV5-4 and TRBJ1-2; D is ambiguous. Deletions cut 0 bases from V and 8 bases from J, with 8 bases between. From germline, CDR1 is SGHNT and CDR2 YYREEE (reference sequence). This CDR3 contains 12 residues. The CDR3 region has the DNA TGTGCCAGCAGCTTGGGAGGGAAGGGCTACACCTTC. Translating gives CASSLGGKGYTF.

The genes are TRBV29-1 and TRBJ1-1; 7 bases map to TRBD1. CDR1 and CDR2 (germline): SQVTM, ANQGSEA. V trimming: 3 bases; J trimming: 7 bases; junction bases outside the gene matches: 8. This CDR3 region has 13 residues. The CDR3 DNA sequence: TGCAGCGTTGACCCCACAGGGGCCGGTGAAGCTTTCTTT. Translation gives CSVDPTGAGEAFF.

The rearrangement links TRBV11-2 to TRBJ2-7; 8 nucleotides align to TRBD2. Per the germline V gene, CDR1 is SGHAT and CDR2 is FQNNGV. The V segment lost 5 bases and the J segment 0 bases; nucleotides outside the gene matches: 15. This CDR3 spans 18 amino acids. The CDR3 is CASSRTGGNPISSYEQYF. The CDR3 coding sequence is TGTGCCAGCAGCAGGACGGGAGGGAACCCCATTAGCTCCTACGAGCAGTACTTC. The full variable domain, rest sourced from reference TRBV11-2 and TRBJ2-7, is EAGVAQSPRYKIIEKRQSVAFWCNPISGHATLYWYQQILGQGPKLLIQFQNNGVVDDSQLPKDRFSAERLKGVDSTLKIQPAKLEDSAVYLCASSRTGGNPISSYEQYFGPGTRLTVT.

The chain couples TRBV11-2 to TRBJ2-1, with D perhaps TRBD2 (5 bases). V lost 5 bases to trimming and J lost 6 bases, with 17 bases between them. CDR3 length: 15 amino acids. From germline, CDR1 is SGHAT and CDR2 FQNNGV. The CDR3 loop reads CASSPRESGINEQFF. CDR3 DNA: TGTGCCAGCAGCCCCCGGGAAAGTGGAATCAATGAGCAGTTCTTC.

The V gene is TRBV7-2, the J gene TRBJ2-7; 8 nucleotides line up with TRBD2. Per germline, CDR1 SGHTA and CDR2 FQGNSA. After removal of 4 bases from V and 4 bases from J, the junction contained 18 bases not matched to a gene. The CDR3 length is 18 residues. CDR3 residues: CASSYPGLQNLAGYEQYF. The CDR3, as DNA: TGTGCCAGCAGCTACCCCGGACTTCAGAACTTAGCGGGGTACGAGCAGTACTTC.

The gene calls are TRBV6-5 and TRBJ2-7; TRBD1 agrees at 7 bases. Germline V gives CDR1 MNHEY, CDR2 SVGAGI. The CDR3 has 15 residues. Trimming took 6 bases from V and 0 from J; bases not matched to a gene: 8. This chain's CDR3 is CASRGDRALSYEQYF. In nucleotides, the CDR3 is TGTGCCAGCAGGGGAGACAGGGCCCTCTCCTACGAGCAGTACTTC.

The rearrangement links TRBV6-6 to TRBJ1-5; maybe TRBD1 (6 bases). Germline-derived CDR1 and CDR2 are MNHNY and SVGAGI (reference sequence). There are 15 residues in the CDR3. Trimming cost V 4 bases and J 5 bases, with 15 bases left between them. Here the CDR3 reads CASSSFGGADQPQHF. The CDR3 DNA reads TGTGCCAGCAGTTCCTTTGGGGGGGCGGATCAGCCCCAGCATTTT.

V and J are TRBV4-2 and TRBJ2-5, with D possibly matching TRBD2 (6 bases). Trimming pared 0 bases from V and 13 bases from J, leaving 21 bases between. The CDR3 sequence is 15 residues long. In germline, CDR1 is LGHNA, CDR2 YNFKEQ. The CDR3 reads CASSQDTGAGRHPYF. The CDR3 DNA follows: TGTGCCAGCAGCCAAGATACAGGCGCGGGGAGACACCCGTACTTC.

This chain connects TRBV7-9 to TRBJ2-1, with TRBD2 identical over 7 bases. The CDR3 sequence is 19 residues long. The germline V gene has CDR1 SEHNR and CDR2 FQNEAQ (reference sequence). The trim removed 5 bases at V and 3 bases at J, leaving 19 bases unmatched. The CDR3 region has the DNA TGTGCCAGCAGCGGACACGGGCGCGGGAGAAATGGGGGCTACAATGAGCAGTTCTTC. Its translation is CASSGHGRGRNGGYNEQFF.

The chain combines TRBV19 with TRBJ1-5; TRBD1 might be the D (5 bases). The germline gives CDR1 LNHDA, CDR2 SQIVND (reference sequence). The CDR3 runs to 13 residues. V lost 5 bases and J lost 3, with 8 bases in between. CDR3: CASSLDNNQPQHF. The CDR3, as DNA: TGTGCCAGTAGTCTGGACAACAATCAGCCCCAGCATTTT.

The CDR3: CSVSSGRDSEQYF. The CDR3 DNA reads as TGCAGCGTCTCTAGCGGGAGGGACTCCGAGCAGTACTTC. The rearrangement links TRBV29-1 to TRBJ2-7; 12 nucleotides align to TRBD2. V lost 6 bases to trimming and J lost 6 bases; unmatched junction nucleotides: 6. CDR3 length: 13 residues. Germline assignment: CDR1 SQVTM and CDR2 ANQGSEA.

V gene TRBV13 combines with J gene TRBJ2-5; D may be TRBD2 (6 bases). V lost 5 bases, J lost 5 bases, and 15 bases lay in between. CDR3 length equals 14 residues. CDR1 and CDR2 from the germline V gene are PRHDT and FYEKMQ (reference sequence). CDR3 coding DNA: TGTGCCAGCAGCGGGGGACTCGGAGGGGAGACCCAGTACTTC. Translation gives CASSGGLGGETQYF.

This chain uses TRBV10-3 with TRBJ1-3; 11 positions agree with TRBD1. J was trimmed by 0 bases and V by 4 bases; bases with no gene match: 5. The germline V gene encodes CDR1 ENHRY and CDR2 SYGVKD. The CDR3 runs 17 residues. For the CDR3, the DNA is TGTGCCATCAGTGGGACAGGGGGCCTCTACTCTGGAAACACCATATATTTT. It is translated as CAISGTGGLYSGNTIYF.

The genes are TRBV5-1 and TRBJ2-3; D is perhaps TRBD2 (6 bases). Germline V gene lookup returns CDR1 SGHRS and CDR2 YFSETQ. The CDR3 extends over 17 amino acids. Trimming removed 1 base at V and 0 bases at J, with 15 bases between. Here the CDR3 DNA reads TGCGCCAGCAGCTTGTTTGGGACTCAAGGAAGCACAGATACGCAGTATTTT. This sequence encodes CASSLFGTQGSTDTQYF.

The CDR3 reads CASSAQGGGDTGELFF. CDR3 in DNA: TGTGCCAGCAGCGCGCAAGGGGGCGGGGATACCGGGGAGCTGTTTTTT. The chain links TRBV9 to TRBJ2-2, with a tentative D call TRBD1 (7 bases). This CDR3 is 16 amino acids long. The germline V and J ends were trimmed by 3 bases and 5 bases, with 17 bases remaining between them. The germline V gene encodes CDR1 SGDLS and CDR2 YYNGEE.

The V and J genes are TRBV28 and TRBJ2-7; D perhaps matches TRBD2 (6 bases). The CDR3 extends over 14 amino acids. The germline V gene has CDR1 MDHEN and CDR2 SYDVKM. V was shortened by 0 bases and J by 2 bases, with 8 bases between the two germline ends. The CDR3 reads CASSLWDYPYEQYF. Written as DNA, the CDR3 is TGTGCCAGCAGTTTATGGGACTACCCCTACGAGCAGTACTTC.